This T cell receptor (beta chain) was recovered during a study of blood T cell repertoires in COVID-19. The overall study: T cells, B-cell-depleted T cells, or PBMCs provided the cDNA or gDNA that served as material.

Trimming cost V 2 bases and J 8 bases, with 12 bases left between them. This CDR3 is 13 amino acids long. Germline CDR1 LGHDT, CDR2 YNNKEL (reference sequence). Sequenced by immunoSEQ multiplex PCR; TCRdb stores in-frame clones only, minus some. Among around 300,000 clones listed, approximately 87% were seen once. The chain couples TRBV3-1 (or the pseudogene TRBV3-2) to TRBJ1-1, with a weak D call TRBD1 (6 bases). Sequenced material: peripheral blood. This TCR was recovered from a woman aged 25 to 39 with COVID-19, enrolled during active disease. The CDR3 DNA follows: TGTGCCAGCAGCCAAACAGGGAATAGGGAAGCTTTCTTT. Amino acid sequence: CASSQTGNREAFF.